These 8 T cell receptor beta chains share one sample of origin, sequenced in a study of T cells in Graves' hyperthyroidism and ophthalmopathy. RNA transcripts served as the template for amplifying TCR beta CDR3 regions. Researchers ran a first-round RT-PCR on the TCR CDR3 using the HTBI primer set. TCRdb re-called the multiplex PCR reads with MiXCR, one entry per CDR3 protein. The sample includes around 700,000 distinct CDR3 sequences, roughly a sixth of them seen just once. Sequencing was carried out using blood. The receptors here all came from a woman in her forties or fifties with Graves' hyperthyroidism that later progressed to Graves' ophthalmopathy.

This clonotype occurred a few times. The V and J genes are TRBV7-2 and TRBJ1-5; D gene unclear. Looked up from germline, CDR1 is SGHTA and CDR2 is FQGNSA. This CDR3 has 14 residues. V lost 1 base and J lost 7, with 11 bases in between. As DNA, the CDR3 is TGTGCCAGCAGCTTAGATGGGGTTCGCCAGCCCCAGCATTTT. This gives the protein CASSLDGVRQPQHF.

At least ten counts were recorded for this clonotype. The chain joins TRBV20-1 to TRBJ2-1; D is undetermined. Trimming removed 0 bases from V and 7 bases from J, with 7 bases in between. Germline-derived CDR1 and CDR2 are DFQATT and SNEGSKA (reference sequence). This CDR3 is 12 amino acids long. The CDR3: CSARESWNEQFF. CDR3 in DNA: TGCAGTGCTAGAGAGAGTTGGAATGAGCAGTTCTTC.

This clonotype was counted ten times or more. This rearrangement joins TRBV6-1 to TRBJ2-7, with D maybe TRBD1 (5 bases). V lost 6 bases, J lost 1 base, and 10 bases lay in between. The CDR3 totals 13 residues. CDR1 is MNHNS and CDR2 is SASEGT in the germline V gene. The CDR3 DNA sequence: TGTGCCAGCAGCTTGACAGTGTCCTACGAGCAGTACTTC. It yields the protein CASSLTVSYEQYF.

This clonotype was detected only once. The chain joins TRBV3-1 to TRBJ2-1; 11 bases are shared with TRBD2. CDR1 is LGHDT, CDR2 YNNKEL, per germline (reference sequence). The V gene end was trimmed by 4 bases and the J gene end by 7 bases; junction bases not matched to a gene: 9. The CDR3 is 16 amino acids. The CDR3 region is CASSPRLAGGFNEQFF. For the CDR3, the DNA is TGTGCCAGCAGCCCCCGGCTAGCGGGGGGCTTTAATGAGCAGTTCTTC.

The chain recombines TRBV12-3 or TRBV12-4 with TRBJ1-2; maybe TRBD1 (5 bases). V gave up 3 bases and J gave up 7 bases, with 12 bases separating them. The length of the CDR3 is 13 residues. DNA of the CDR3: TGTGCCAGCAGTTTCAGGGCCCGGGGTGGCTACACCTTC. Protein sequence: CASSFRARGGYTF.

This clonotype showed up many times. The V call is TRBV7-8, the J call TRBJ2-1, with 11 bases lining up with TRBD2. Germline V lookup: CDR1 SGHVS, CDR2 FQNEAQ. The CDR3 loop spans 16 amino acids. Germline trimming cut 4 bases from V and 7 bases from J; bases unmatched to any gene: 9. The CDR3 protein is CASSSTSGAFSNEQFF. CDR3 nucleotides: TGTGCCAGCAGCTCGACTAGCGGGGCATTTAGTAATGAGCAGTTCTTC.

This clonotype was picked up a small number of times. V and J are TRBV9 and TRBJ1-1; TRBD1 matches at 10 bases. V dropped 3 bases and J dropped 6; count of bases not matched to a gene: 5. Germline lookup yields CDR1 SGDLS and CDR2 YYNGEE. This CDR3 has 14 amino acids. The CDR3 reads CASSALDRGSEAFF. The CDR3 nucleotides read TGTGCCAGCAGCGCCTTGGACAGGGGGTCTGAAGCTTTCTTT. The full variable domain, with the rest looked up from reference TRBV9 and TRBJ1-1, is DSGVTQTPKHLITATGQRVTLRCSPRSGDLSVYWYQQSLDQGLQFLIQYYNGEERAKGNILERFSAQQFPDLHSELNLSSLELGDSALYFCASSALDRGSEAFFGQGTRLTVV.

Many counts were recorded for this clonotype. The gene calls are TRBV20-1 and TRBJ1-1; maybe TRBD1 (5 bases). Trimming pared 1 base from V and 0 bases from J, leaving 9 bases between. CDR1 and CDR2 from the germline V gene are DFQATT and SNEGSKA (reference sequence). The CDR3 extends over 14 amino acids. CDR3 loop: CSARVGALNTEAFF. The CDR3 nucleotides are TGCAGTGCTAGAGTCGGGGCCTTGAACACTGAAGCTTTCTTT.